This entry lists 30 T cell receptor beta chains sequenced from one sample in a study of blood T cell repertoires in COVID-19. Assay: immunoSEQ multiplex PCR; the TCRdb copy retains only in-frame clones and omits some. Of about 210,000 clones listed, around 81% are singletons. Sequenced: PBMCs or T cells enriched from blood (not recorded which). The receptors were gathered from a woman aged 50 to 60 with acute COVID-19.

This chain connects TRBV5-1 to TRBJ1-2; D not resolved. This CDR3 comprises 13 residues. The germline gives CDR1 SGHRS, CDR2 YFSETQ. Deletions cut 4 bases from V and 1 base from J, with 8 bases between. The CDR3 spells CASSPGSNYGYTF. The CDR3 DNA sequence: TGCGCCAGCAGCCCCGGGAGTAACTATGGCTACACCTTC. The full variable domain, in which reference TRBV5-1 and TRBJ1-2 provide the parts outside the CDR3, is KAGVTQTPRYLIKTRGQQVTLSCSPISGHRSVSWYQQTPGQGLQFLFEYFSETQRNKGNFPGRFSGRQFSNSRSEMNVSTLELGDSALYLCASSPGSNYGYTFGSGTRLTVV.

The rearrangement uses TRBV29-1 and TRBJ2-2; 7 bases map to TRBD2. Germline CDR1 and CDR2: SQVTM and ANQGSEA. The CDR3 has 13 residues. V lost 7 bases and J lost 7; bases outside the gene matches: 9. Written as DNA, the CDR3 is TGCAGCGGGGGGAGCGGGACTAACGGGGAGCTGTTTTTT. This codes for CSGGSGTNGELFF.

The chain has TRBV28 and TRBJ2-7; D possibly corresponds to TRBD1 (5 bases). Germline V gene sequence: CDR1 MDHEN, CDR2 SYDVKM. This CDR3 is built from 13 residues. V lost 2 bases to trimming and J lost 2 bases, with 7 bases between them. In nucleotides, the CDR3 is TGTGCCAGCAGTTTAGCCAGGGCCTACGAGCAGTACTTC. This translates into CASSLARAYEQYF.

The rearrangement joins TRBV30 to TRBJ2-1, with D maybe TRBD2 (6 bases). V lost 0 bases and J lost 5, with 17 bases in between. Germline V CDR1 and CDR2: GTSNPN, SVGIG (reference sequence). This CDR3 region has 16 residues. The CDR3 DNA reads as TGTGCCTGGAGTGTATCGGCGGGACGCCGGAACAATGAGCAGTTCTTC. Amino acid sequence: CAWSVSAGRRNNEQFF.

A word on this clone: Other nucleotide sequences from this sample produce the same CDR3. The chain links TRBV5-1 to TRBJ2-2; 12 bases align to TRBD1. The CDR3 runs 15 residues. J lost 7 bases, V lost 3 bases, and 4 bases had no gene match. Germline V lookup: CDR1 SGHRS, CDR2 YFSETQ. CDR3 region: CASSWGQGASGELFF. The CDR3 DNA reads as TGCGCCAGCAGCTGGGGACAGGGGGCTAGCGGGGAGCTGTTTTTT. Using reference TRBV5-1 and TRBJ2-2 for the parts outside the CDR3, the full variable domain is KAGVTQTPRYLIKTRGQQVTLSCSPISGHRSVSWYQQTPGQGLQFLFEYFSETQRNKGNFPGRFSGRQFSNSRSEMNVSTLELGDSALYLCASSWGQGASGELFFGEGSRLTVL.

The CDR3 DNA sequence: TGTGCCAGCAGCTACGGGAGTTCCGACTTGGGCAAGAATCCCCAGTACTTC. Translation: CASSYGSSDLGKNPQYF. V gene TRBV7-2 combines with J gene TRBJ2-5; maybe TRBD2 (6 bases). Germline V gene lookup returns CDR1 SGHTA and CDR2 FQGNSA. The CDR3 loop spans 17 amino acids. Trimming took 4 bases from V and 9 from J, leaving 27 bases between them.

This sequence joins TRBV27 and TRBJ1-1, with D possibly TRBD1 on 6 matching bases. V was trimmed by 6 bases and J by 4 bases, leaving 12 bases between them. The CDR3 is 13 amino acids. Per the germline V gene, CDR1 is MNHEY and CDR2 is SMNVEV (reference sequence). Here the CDR3 DNA reads TGTGCCAGCAGACCCGACAGGTTCACTGAAGCTTTCTTT. Amino acid sequence: CASRPDRFTEAFF.

This chain connects TRBV9 to TRBJ2-3, with TRBD2 identical over 15 bases. The V segment lost 4 bases and the J segment 5 bases; nucleotides outside the gene matches: 5. This CDR3 is 16 amino acids long. Germline CDR1 reads SGDLS; CDR2 reads YYNGEE. The CDR3 DNA is TGTGCCAGCAGCCCCGGACTAGCGGGGGGGAGAGATACGCAGTATTTT. Encoded protein: CASSPGLAGGRDTQYF.

V is TRBV27 and J is TRBJ2-3, with TRBD2 matching over 7 bases. J gave up 2 bases and V 8 bases, and 13 bases lay outside the gene matches. The CDR3 is made up of 16 amino acids. Germline CDR1 MNHEY, CDR2 SMNVEV (reference sequence). The CDR3 region has the DNA TGTGCCAGCGGATCTTGGGGGGGAGAGCACACAGATACGCAGTATTTT. The encoded protein is CASGSWGGEHTDTQYF.

This clone was recorded a few times. The chain is built from TRBV7-3 and TRBJ1-1, with TRBD1 identical over 10 bases. The germline CDR1 and CDR2 sequences are SGHTA and FQGTGA. V dropped 5 bases and J dropped 4; count of bases not matched to a gene: 7. There are 15 residues in the CDR3. In DNA form, the CDR3 reads TGTGCCAGCAGCCCTGGACAGGGGGGACGCACTGAAGCTTTCTTT. Translated: CASSPGQGGRTEAFF.

This clone was counted a single time. The chain employs TRBV29-1 and TRBJ2-7; 9 positions agree with TRBD1. The ends lost 4 bases at V and 3 bases at J; junction bases unmatched: 7. The CDR3 loop spans 14 amino acids. Looked up from germline, CDR1 is SQVTM and CDR2 is ANQGSEA. The CDR3 protein is CSVVFETGGYEQYF. The CDR3 DNA is TGCAGCGTTGTATTTGAGACAGGGGGCTACGAGCAGTACTTC.

The rearrangement uses TRBV4-2 and TRBJ2-5, with 7 bases fitting TRBD2. V was clipped by 1 base and J by 2 bases; unmatched bases: 4. Germline-derived CDR1 and CDR2 are LGHNA and YNFKEQ. CDR3 length: 15 residues. The CDR3 spells CASSQVGAGQETQYF. CDR3 nucleotide sequence: TGTGCCAGCAGCCAAGTAGGAGCGGGACAAGAGACCCAGTACTTC.

This sequence joins TRBV3-1 (or the pseudogene TRBV3-2) and TRBJ1-3, with D hard to call. Germline values: CDR1 LGHDT, CDR2 YNNKEL (reference sequence). The CDR3 is made up of 11 amino acids. The V end lost 1 base, the J end lost 11 bases, and 6 bases lay between the germline ends. The CDR3 region is CASSQGGPIYF. The CDR3 DNA follows: TGTGCCAGCAGCCAAGGCGGCCCCATATATTTT.

The chain couples TRBV7-9 to TRBJ2-1, with TRBD2 as a possible D gene (7 bases). V lost 5 bases and J 9 bases, leaving 29 bases between the germline ends. The CDR3 length is 18 residues. Germline values: CDR1 SEHNR, CDR2 FQNEAQ (reference sequence). The CDR3 loop is CASSLKGGGASLWGEQFF. The CDR3 coding sequence is TGTGCCAGCAGCCTAAAAGGGGGAGGGGCCTCCCTTTGGGGTGAGCAGTTCTTC.

This chain links TRBV15 with TRBJ1-1, with TRBD1 identical over 7 bases. The CDR3 covers 13 residues. CDR1 is LNHNV, CDR2 YYDKDF, per germline (reference sequence). The trim removed 4 bases at V and 4 bases at J, leaving 3 bases unmatched. CDR3 region: CATSIDRVTEAFF. DNA for the CDR3: TGTGCCACCAGCATAGACAGGGTCACTGAAGCTTTCTTT. The full variable domain, completed using reference TRBV15 and TRBJ1-1, is DAMVIQNPRYQVTQFGKPVTLSCSQTLNHNVMYWYQQKSSQAPKLLFHYYDKDFNNEADTPDNFQSRRPNTSFCFLDIRSPGLGDTAMYLCATSIDRVTEAFFGQGTRLTVV.

The V gene is TRBV28, the J gene TRBJ1-4; D gene unclear. Looked up from germline, CDR1 is MDHEN and CDR2 is SYDVKM. Trimming stripped 3 bases from V and 7 bases from J, with 15 bases between. The CDR3 is 15 amino acids. Here the CDR3 DNA reads TGTGCCAGCAGTTTCCCGGCCGGGGAAACTGAAAAACTGTTTTTT. It encodes CASSFPAGETEKLFF.

The CDR3 DNA follows: TGCGCCAGCAGTCGGACTAGCGGGGGCGACTACAATGAGCAGTTCTTC. It codes for CASSRTSGGDYNEQFF. The chain employs TRBV5-1 and TRBJ2-1; 13 bases map to TRBD2. Losses at the gene ends were 5 bases for V and 3 bases for J; bases not matched to a gene: 5. Germline-derived CDR1 and CDR2 are SGHRS and YFSETQ. The CDR3 sequence is 16 residues long.

This sequence joins TRBV5-8 and TRBJ2-1; 7 bases are shared with TRBD2. V gave up 3 bases and J gave up 0 bases; unmatched junction bases: 12. This CDR3 has 18 amino acids. The V gene's germline CDR1 is SGHTS and CDR2 YDEGEE. The CDR3 DNA reads as TGTGCCAGCAGCTCCGGGACTACTATTACTAGCTCCTACAATGAGCAGTTCTTC. This codes for CASSSGTTITSSYNEQFF.

The chain is built from TRBV4-1 and TRBJ1-6; TRBD1 agrees at 9 bases. J was trimmed by 9 bases and V by 4 bases; bases with no gene match: 4. Germline CDR1 is MGHRA and CDR2 is YSYEKL. CDR3 length equals 14 residues. Here the CDR3 DNA reads TGCGCCAGCAGCCTCCGGGACAGGGCTTCACCCCTCCACTTT. Its translation is CASSLRDRASPLHF.

This chain links TRBV3-1 (or the pseudogene TRBV3-2) with TRBJ2-5; no firm D call. Germline lookup yields CDR1 LGHDT and CDR2 YNNKEL (reference sequence). Trimming took off 1 base at V and 10 bases at J, with 7 bases between the two ends. This CDR3 has 11 residues. CDR3 amino acids: CASSQVSDQYF. CDR3 in DNA: TGTGCCAGCAGCCAAGTCAGCGACCAGTACTTC.

With regard to this clone: Other DNA sequences from this sample encode an identical CDR3 as well. The rearrangement links TRBV7-3 to TRBJ1-1; perhaps TRBD1 as D (6 bases). This CDR3 contains 13 residues. With 4 bases removed from V and 1 base from J, the gap between germline ends came to 7 bases. CDR1 and CDR2 (germline): SGHTA, FQGTGA. The CDR3 region is CASSSGQNTEAFF. In DNA, the CDR3 is TGTGCCAGCAGCTCGGGACAGAACACTGAAGCTTTCTTT.

This clone occurred a few times. The chain recombines TRBV18 with TRBJ1-1, with 7 nucleotides matching TRBD1. Trimming cost V 9 bases and J 8 bases; bases outside gene matches: 15. Per germline, CDR1 KGHSH and CDR2 LQKENI. The CDR3 consists of 14 residues. The CDR3 DNA follows: TGTGCCAGTATTCCTGCAGGACAGGAAACCGAAGCTTTCTTT. Its translation is CASIPAGQETEAFF.

This rearrangement joins TRBV21-1 to TRBJ2-7; the table's D call of TRBD1 was not tested on the DNA. TRBV21-1 is an annotated pseudogene. There are 16 residues in the CDR3. CDR3 in DNA: TGTGCCAGCAGCAAACATCTCGACAGGGACACCTACGAGCAGTACTTC. Amino acids: CASSKHLDRDTYEQYF.

The chain carries TRBV5-1 and TRBJ2-5, with 11 bases identical to TRBD2. The germline gives CDR1 SGHRS, CDR2 YFSETQ. This CDR3 region has 18 residues. V trimming: 4 bases; J trimming: 3 bases; junction bases outside the gene matches: 14. CDR3 sequence reads: CASSGKVLAGGKKETQYF. The CDR3, as DNA: TGCGCCAGCAGCGGGAAAGTTCTAGCGGGGGGTAAGAAAGAGACCCAGTACTTC.

The V call is TRBV5-6, the J call TRBJ1-4; D gene uncertain. The CDR3 is 13 amino acids. The germline V gene encodes CDR1 SGHDT and CDR2 YYEEEE. V lost 3 bases and J lost 8, with 11 bases in between. Here the CDR3 DNA reads TGTGCCAGCAGCTCAATAATGAGGGAAAAACTGTTTTTT. Residues: CASSSIMREKLFF.

Only one count was recorded for this clone. The chain has TRBV28 and TRBJ2-7; D perhaps matches TRBD1 (5 bases). Germline loops: CDR1 MDHEN, CDR2 SYDVKM. The CDR3 covers 12 residues. Between the trimmed V and J ends, which lost 5 bases and 5 bases, there was a span of 10 bases. The CDR3 is CASSRQSHEQYF. CDR3 DNA: TGTGCCAGCAGTCGACAGAGCCACGAGCAGTACTTC.

This chain joins TRBV11-3 and TRBJ2-6; D gene ambiguous. This CDR3 comprises 14 residues. The ends were cut back, 5 bases at V and 3 bases at J, with 8 bases in the middle. Looked up from germline, CDR1 is SGHNT and CDR2 is YENEEA. The CDR3 DNA follows: TGTGCCAGCAGCCCCTCTTTTGGGGCCAACGTCCTGACTTTC. Amino acid sequence: CASSPSFGANVLTF.

The rearrangement joins TRBV6-5 to TRBJ1-2; D not resolved. The CDR3 runs 14 residues. Germline loops: CDR1 MNHEY, CDR2 SVGAGI. Trimming left V 3 bases short and J 4 bases short, with 12 bases between. Here the CDR3 reads CASSYTRGIYGYTF. For the CDR3, the DNA is TGTGCCAGCAGTTATACACGGGGTATCTATGGCTACACCTTC.

The genes are TRBV5-1 and TRBJ2-7; 7 bases agree with TRBD1. The V and J ends lost 5 bases and 3 bases, in that order; junction bases with no gene match: 8. Germline CDR1 and CDR2: SGHRS and YFSETQ. The CDR3 spans 14 residues. CDR3: CASRPTGNNYEQYF. CDR3 coding DNA: TGCGCCAGCAGACCGACAGGGAACAACTACGAGCAGTACTTC.

The chain recombines TRBV19 with TRBJ1-5, with a possible D match to TRBD1 (5 bases). CDR1 and CDR2 (germline): LNHDA, SQIVND (reference sequence). Trimming shortened V by 5 bases and J by 2 bases, and 16 bases separated the two germline ends. The CDR3 covers 16 residues. The CDR3 region is CASSLLRRGGNQPQHF. Here the CDR3 DNA reads TGTGCCAGTAGTCTCTTGAGGCGGGGCGGCAATCAGCCCCAGCATTTT.